This T cell receptor (beta chain) appears in the sequencing data of a study of glioma-infiltrating T cells. TCR alpha and beta CDR3 regions were amplified from RNA using iRepertoire nested multiplex PCR. Input was 100-400 ng of tissue mRNA or PBMC total RNA. Each CDR3 protein gets one entry after TCRdb re-called the multiplex PCR reads with MiXCR. The data hold about 89,000 distinct CDR3 sequences, with 20% to 25% observed a single time. As to this clonotype: As yet, its antigen is unknown.

Overall study findings and caveats: CDR3 overlap between tissue and blood was very small. Non-neoplastic patients had below-expected tissue-blood divergence, while all gliomas exceeded expectation.

Deletions cut 0 bases from V and 7 bases from J, with 10 bases between. From germline, CDR1 is LGHDT and CDR2 YNNKEL (reference sequence). The CDR3 has 13 residues. The chain combines TRBV3-1 with TRBJ2-7; D not certain. This sequence originates from a human donor with low-grade glioma or glioblastoma, undergoing nonglioma brain surgery, or in good health (not recorded which). The sequencing input was glioma tissue, nonneoplastic brain tissue, or PBMCs (not recorded which). CDR3 coding DNA: TGTGCCAGCAGCCAAGAGAGGCTGGGGGAGCAGTACTTC. It yields the protein CASSQERLGEQYF.